Listed here are 16 T cell receptor beta chains from one sample, sequenced in a study of CD8+CD57+ T cells in acquired aplastic anemia (dated by TCRdb to 2017 to 2018). TCRdb records Illumina HiSeq 2000 as the sequencer. Genomic DNA was used as template for profiling of TCR beta VDJ combinations and CDR3 sequences. TCRdb trimmed public reads at Q25 via fastp, called clones via MiXCR and kept in-frame beta chains. Duplicate CDR3 protein sequences are folded into a single record with the most common DNA and genes. Across this sample there are 400,000 to 500,000 distinct CDR3 sequences, with about two thirds seen only once. The ten biggest clones cover approximately 3.9% of the sample. The sequenced material came from sorted CD4+, CD8+, or CD8+CD57+ T cells (not recorded which) from PBMCs. The receptor source for this set is a human donor in good health, serving as a control.

The V gene is TRBV19, the J gene TRBJ2-7; D gene uncertain. V gave up 3 bases and J gave up 0 bases, with 9 bases separating them. Looked up from germline, CDR1 is LNHDA and CDR2 is SQIVND (reference sequence). The CDR3 is 14 residues long. This CDR3 reads CASSMQRSSYEQYF. For the CDR3, the DNA is TGTGCCAGTAGTATGCAGAGGAGCTCCTACGAGCAGTACTTC.

A remark on this clonotype: Germline is not matched at one junction end, which may reflect a read error. This sequence joins TRBV7-3 and TRBJ1-3; unclear D gene. This CDR3 region has 13 residues. Germline lookup yields CDR1 SGHTA and CDR2 FQGTGA. Written as DNA, the CDR3 is TGTGCCAGCAGCCGGACGGATGGCACCGCCGCCAACTTC. Translating it yields CASSRTDGTAANF.

In the case of this clonotype: With a much larger clone just one base away, this may be a read error. J is TRBJ2-3 and V is TRBV20-1, with D unclear. CDR1 and CDR2 (germline): DFQATT, SNEGSKA (reference sequence). The CDR3 covers 14 residues. In DNA, the CDR3 is TGCGGTGCTAGAGTTCTCTGGAGCACAGATACGCAGTATTTT. Its protein is CGARVLWSTDTQYF.

The V and J genes are TRBV20-1 and TRBJ2-1; D not resolved. Trimming took off 3 bases at V and 13 bases at J, with 16 bases between the two ends. The CDR3 sequence is 12 residues long. Germline lookup yields CDR1 DFQATT and CDR2 SNEGSKA (reference sequence). CDR3 nucleotides: TGCAGTGCTAGTATCGCAGCCGGTGACCAGTTCTTC. Protein: CSASIAAGDQFF.

V and J are TRBV20-1 and TRBJ2-3; 9 bases map to TRBD2. The ends lost 6 bases at V and 4 bases at J; junction bases unmatched: 11. Germline V gene sequence: CDR1 DFQATT, CDR2 SNEGSKA (reference sequence). This CDR3 is built from 15 residues. CDR3: CSASNLLAGSDTQYF. DNA for the CDR3: TGCAGTGCCTCCAATTTGCTAGCGGGGTCAGATACGCAGTATTTT.

V usage is TRBV9 and J usage is TRBJ2-3, with D perhaps being TRBD1 or TRBD2 (6 bases each). Trimming shortened V by 5 bases and J by 15 bases, and 25 bases separated the two germline ends. The CDR3 has 14 residues. Germline V gene data show CDR1 as SGDLS and CDR2 as YYNGEE. In nucleotides, the CDR3 is TGTGCCAGCAGTCTAGCCGGGGGCACAGGCTCGACCTATTTT. Protein sequence: CASSLAGGTGSTYF.

The chain links TRBV9 to TRBJ2-3, with no clear D. V lost 4 bases and J 9 bases, leaving 15 bases between the germline ends. The CDR3 is 13 amino acids. Germline lookup yields CDR1 SGDLS and CDR2 YYNGEE. CDR3 sequence reads: CASSQLLDETQYF. The CDR3 nucleotides are TGTGCCAGCAGCCAACTACTGGACGAGACGCAGTATTTT.

This clonotype came up many times. V usage is TRBV11-2 and J usage is TRBJ1-2; D is undetermined. Germline V CDR1 and CDR2: SGHAT, FQNNGV. Trimming shortened V by 5 bases and J by 4 bases, and 8 bases separated the two germline ends. This CDR3 comprises 12 residues. CDR3 loop: CASSQHAYGYTF. The CDR3 nucleotides read TGTGCCAGCAGCCAGCACGCCTATGGCTACACCTTC. The full variable domain, rest sourced from reference TRBV11-2 and TRBJ1-2, is EAGVAQSPRYKIIEKRQSVAFWCNPISGHATLYWYQQILGQGPKLLIQFQNNGVVDDSQLPKDRFSAERLKGVDSTLKIQPAKLEDSAVYLCASSQHAYGYTFGSGTRLTVV.

This clonotype was counted only a few times. The genes are TRBV19 and TRBJ2-7; 7 bases match TRBD1. This CDR3 is 16 amino acids long. V lost 4 bases and J lost 4; bases outside the gene matches: 13. Germline assignment: CDR1 LNHDA and CDR2 SQIVND (reference sequence). CDR3 nucleotide sequence: TGTGCCAGTAGTAGCAATCCGGGACAGCCTTATTACGAGCAGTACTTC. It translates to CASSSNPGQPYYEQYF.

At least ten counts were recorded for this clonotype. The chain couples TRBV6-5 to TRBJ2-3; D gene uncertain. Trimming cost V 6 bases and J 6 bases, with 10 bases left between them. This CDR3 spans 12 amino acids. Germline V lookup: CDR1 MNHEY, CDR2 SVGAGI. CDR3 nucleotides: TGTGCCAGCAGATCCGACGCCGATACGCAGTATTTT. It codes for CASRSDADTQYF.

As to this clonotype: This may be a read error, as it is one base from a much larger clone. This sequence joins TRBV6-5 and TRBJ1-1; D is possibly TRBD1 (5 bases). This CDR3 region has 16 residues. The germline gives CDR1 MNHEY, CDR2 SVGAGI. The CDR3 DNA reads TGTGCCGGCAGTTACTCGAGTATGTCTGGGGGCACTGAAGCTTTCTTT. It codes for CAGSYSSMSGGTEAFF.

Of note for this clonotype: Sequence at one end of the junction differs from germline and may be a read error. V and J are TRBV5-1 and TRBJ1-4; TRBD1 agrees at 8 bases. Germline V lookup: CDR1 SGHRS, CDR2 YFSETQ. This CDR3 region has 15 residues. CDR3 sequence (DNA): TGTGCCAGCAGCTTAGTGGGACAGGCTAATGAAAAACTGTTTTTT. The encoded protein is CASSLVGQANEKLFF. Looking up the rest from reference TRBV5-1 and TRBJ1-4 gives the full variable domain: KAGVTQTPRYLIKTRGQQVTLSCSPISGHRSVSWYQQTPGQGLQFLFEYFSETQRNKGNFPGRFSGRQFSNSRSEMNVSTLELGDSALYLCASSLVGQANEKLFFGSGTQLSVL.

Concerning this clonotype itself: Just one base apart from a much larger clone, this may be a read error. This rearrangement joins TRBV6-1 to TRBJ1-3, with D unclear. V was cut by 5 bases and J by 2 bases, with 13 bases left in between. Per germline, CDR1 MNHNS and CDR2 SASEGT. The CDR3 runs to 15 residues. The CDR3 bases are TGTGCCAGCAGTACTGGACCTCCCACTGGAAACACCATATATTTT. This codes for CASSTGPPTGNTIYF.

The chain joins TRBV9 to TRBJ1-6; D is unclear. With 4 bases removed from V and 7 bases from J, the gap between germline ends came to 18 bases. This CDR3 comprises 16 residues. The V gene's germline CDR1 is SGDLS and CDR2 YYNGEE. CDR3 amino acids: CASSLSQEGKNSPLHF. Here the CDR3 DNA reads TGTGCCAGCAGCCTCTCCCAGGAAGGCAAAAATTCACCCCTCCACTTT.

This clonotype was detected once. This chain uses TRBV7-2 with TRBJ2-5; D gene unclear. CDR1 is SGHTA, CDR2 FQGNSA, per germline. The CDR3 contains 14 residues. V was clipped by 6 bases and J by 0 bases, with 11 bases between them. The CDR3 DNA sequence: TGTGCCAGCAGTTTTGACGGGCACCAAGAGACCCAGTACTTC. It is translated as CASSFDGHQETQYF.

This chain connects TRBV15 to TRBJ2-7; TRBD1 is a possible D gene (5 bases). Trimming took off 10 bases at V and 3 bases at J, with 16 bases between the two ends. The CDR3 runs to 13 residues. Germline V gives CDR1 LNHNV, CDR2 YYDKDF (reference sequence). CDR3 region: CASRAGHRYEQYF. The CDR3 nucleotides are TGTGCCAGCAGGGCCGGACACCGCTACGAGCAGTACTTC.